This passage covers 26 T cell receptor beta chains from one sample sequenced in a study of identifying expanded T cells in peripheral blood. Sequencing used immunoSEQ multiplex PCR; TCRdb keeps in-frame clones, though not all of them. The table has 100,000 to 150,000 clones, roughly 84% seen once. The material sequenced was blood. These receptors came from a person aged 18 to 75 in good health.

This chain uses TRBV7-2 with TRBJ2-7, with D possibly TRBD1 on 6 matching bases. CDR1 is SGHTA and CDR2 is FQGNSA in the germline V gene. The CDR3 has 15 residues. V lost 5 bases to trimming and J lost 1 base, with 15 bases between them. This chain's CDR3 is CASSRRGAQSYEQYF. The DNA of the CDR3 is TGTGCCAGCAGCCGCAGGGGCGCCCAATCCTACGAGCAGTACTTC.

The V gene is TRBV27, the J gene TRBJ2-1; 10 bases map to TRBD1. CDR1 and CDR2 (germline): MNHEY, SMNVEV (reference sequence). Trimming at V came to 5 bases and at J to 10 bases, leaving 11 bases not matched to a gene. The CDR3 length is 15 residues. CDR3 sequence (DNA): TGTGCCAGCAGTCTGAGACAGGGGGCTGGAGGGGAGCAGTTCTTC. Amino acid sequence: CASSLRQGAGGEQFF.

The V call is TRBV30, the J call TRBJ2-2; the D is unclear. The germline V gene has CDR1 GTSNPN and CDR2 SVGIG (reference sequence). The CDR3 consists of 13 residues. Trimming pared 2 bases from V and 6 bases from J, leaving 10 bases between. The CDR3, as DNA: TGTGCCTGGAGTCGTAGGAGACCCGGGGAGCTGTTTTTT. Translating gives CAWSRRRPGELFF.

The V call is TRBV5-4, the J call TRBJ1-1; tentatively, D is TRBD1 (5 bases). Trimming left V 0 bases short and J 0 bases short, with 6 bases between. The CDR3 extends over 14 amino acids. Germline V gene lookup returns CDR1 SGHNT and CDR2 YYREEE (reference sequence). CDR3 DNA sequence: TGTGCCAGCAGCTTGGGACAGATGAACACTGAAGCTTTCTTT. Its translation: CASSLGQMNTEAFF.

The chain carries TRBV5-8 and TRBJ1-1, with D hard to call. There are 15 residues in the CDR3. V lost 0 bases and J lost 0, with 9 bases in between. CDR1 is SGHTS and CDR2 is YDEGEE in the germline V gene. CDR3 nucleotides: TGTGCCAGCAGCTTGGTAAGAGGCCTGAACACTGAAGCTTTCTTT. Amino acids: CASSLVRGLNTEAFF.

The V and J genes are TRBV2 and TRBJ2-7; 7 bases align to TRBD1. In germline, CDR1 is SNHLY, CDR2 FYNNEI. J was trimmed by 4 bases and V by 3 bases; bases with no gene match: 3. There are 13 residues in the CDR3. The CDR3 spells CASSDGTVYEQYF. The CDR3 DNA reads TGTGCCAGCAGTGACGGGACAGTTTACGAGCAGTACTTC.

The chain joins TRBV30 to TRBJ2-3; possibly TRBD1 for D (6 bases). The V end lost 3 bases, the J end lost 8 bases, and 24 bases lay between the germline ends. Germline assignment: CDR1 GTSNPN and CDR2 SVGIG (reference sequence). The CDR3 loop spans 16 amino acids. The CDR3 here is CAWRAGLGTKYVTQYF. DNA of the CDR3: TGTGCCTGGAGGGCCGGACTTGGGACAAAATACGTTACGCAGTATTTT.

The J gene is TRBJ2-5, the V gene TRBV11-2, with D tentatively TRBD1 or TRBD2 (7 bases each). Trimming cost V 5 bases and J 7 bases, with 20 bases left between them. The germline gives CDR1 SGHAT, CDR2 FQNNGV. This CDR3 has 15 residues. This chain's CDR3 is CASSQGGHLRGTQYF. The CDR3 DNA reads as TGTGCCAGCAGCCAGGGGGGGCACCTAAGGGGGACCCAGTACTTC.

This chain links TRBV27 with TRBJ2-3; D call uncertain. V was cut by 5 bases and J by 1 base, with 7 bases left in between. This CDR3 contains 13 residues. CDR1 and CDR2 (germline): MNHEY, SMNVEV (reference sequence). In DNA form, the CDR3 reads TGTGCCAGCAGTCCGGTTGGCACAGATACGCAGTATTTT. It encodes CASSPVGTDTQYF.

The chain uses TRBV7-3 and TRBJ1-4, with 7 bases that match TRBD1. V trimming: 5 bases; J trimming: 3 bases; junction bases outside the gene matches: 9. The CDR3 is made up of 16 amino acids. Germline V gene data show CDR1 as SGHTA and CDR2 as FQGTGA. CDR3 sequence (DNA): TGTGCCAGCAGCCCCCGAGACAGGGCGGCTAATGAAAAACTGTTTTTT. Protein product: CASSPRDRAANEKLFF.

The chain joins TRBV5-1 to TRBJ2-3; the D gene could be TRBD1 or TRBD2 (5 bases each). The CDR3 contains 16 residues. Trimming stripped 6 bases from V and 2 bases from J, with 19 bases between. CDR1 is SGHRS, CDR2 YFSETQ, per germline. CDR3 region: CASTQEGRLATDTQYF. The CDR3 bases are TGCGCCAGCACCCAAGAGGGACGCCTTGCCACAGATACGCAGTATTTT.

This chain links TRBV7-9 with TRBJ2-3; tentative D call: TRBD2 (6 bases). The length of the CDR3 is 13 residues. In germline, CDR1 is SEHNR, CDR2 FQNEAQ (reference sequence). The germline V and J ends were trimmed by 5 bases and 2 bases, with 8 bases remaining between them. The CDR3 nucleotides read TGTGCCAGCAGCCGGGGGATCACAGATACGCAGTATTTT. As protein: CASSRGITDTQYF.

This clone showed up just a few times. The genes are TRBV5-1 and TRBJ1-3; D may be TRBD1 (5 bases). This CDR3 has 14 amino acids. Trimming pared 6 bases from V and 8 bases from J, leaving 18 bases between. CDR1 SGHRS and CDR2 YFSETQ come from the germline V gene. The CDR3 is CASIRRDPMDTIYF. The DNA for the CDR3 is TGCGCCAGCATACGCAGGGACCCCATGGACACCATATATTTT.

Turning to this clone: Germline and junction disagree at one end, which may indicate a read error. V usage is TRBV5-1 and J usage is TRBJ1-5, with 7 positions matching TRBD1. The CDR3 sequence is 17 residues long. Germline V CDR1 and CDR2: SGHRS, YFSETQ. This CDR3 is CASSLGRDSRSNEPQHF. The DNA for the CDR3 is TGCGCCAGCAGCTTGGGCCGGGACAGCCGGAGCAATGAGCCCCAGCATTTT.

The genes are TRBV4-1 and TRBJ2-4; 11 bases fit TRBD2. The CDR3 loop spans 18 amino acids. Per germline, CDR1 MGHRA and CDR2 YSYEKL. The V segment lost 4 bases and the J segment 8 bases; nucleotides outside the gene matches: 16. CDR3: CASSPEGLAGGFLDIQYF. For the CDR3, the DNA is TGCGCCAGCAGCCCCGAAGGGCTAGCGGGGGGCTTCCTGGACATTCAGTACTTC.

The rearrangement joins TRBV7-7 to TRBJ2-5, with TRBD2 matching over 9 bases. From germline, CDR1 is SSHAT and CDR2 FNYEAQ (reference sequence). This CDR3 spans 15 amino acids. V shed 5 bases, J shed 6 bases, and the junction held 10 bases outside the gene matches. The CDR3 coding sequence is TGTGCCAGCAGCCCTTACCGGACTAGCGATCAGACCCAGTACTTC. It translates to CASSPYRTSDQTQYF.

The CDR3 is CASRAELSYEQYF. The CDR3 DNA follows: TGTGCCAGCAGGGCCGAGCTTTCCTACGAGCAGTACTTC. The chain couples TRBV6-6 to TRBJ2-7; D call uncertain. Trimming took off 6 bases at V and 1 base at J, with 10 bases between the two ends. The CDR3 sequence is 13 residues long. Germline-derived CDR1 and CDR2 are MNHNY and SVGAGI (reference sequence).

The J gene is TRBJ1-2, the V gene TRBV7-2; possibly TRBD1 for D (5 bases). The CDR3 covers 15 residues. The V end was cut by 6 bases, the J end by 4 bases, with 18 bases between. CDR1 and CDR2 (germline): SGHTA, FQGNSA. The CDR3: CASRLGGGELYGYTF. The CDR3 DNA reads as TGTGCCAGCAGATTGGGGGGAGGGGAACTCTATGGCTACACCTTC.

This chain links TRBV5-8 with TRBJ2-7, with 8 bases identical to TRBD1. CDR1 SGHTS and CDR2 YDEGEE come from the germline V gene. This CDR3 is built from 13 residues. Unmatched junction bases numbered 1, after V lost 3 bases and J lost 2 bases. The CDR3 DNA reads TGTGCCAGCAGCTGGACAGGGACCTACGAGCAGTACTTC. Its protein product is CASSWTGTYEQYF.

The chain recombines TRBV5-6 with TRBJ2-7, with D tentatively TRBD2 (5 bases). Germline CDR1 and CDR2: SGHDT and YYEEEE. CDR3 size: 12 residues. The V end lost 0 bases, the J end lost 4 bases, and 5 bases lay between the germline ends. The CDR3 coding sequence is TGTGCCAGCAGCTTGGGGACTTACGAGCAGTACTTC. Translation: CASSLGTYEQYF.

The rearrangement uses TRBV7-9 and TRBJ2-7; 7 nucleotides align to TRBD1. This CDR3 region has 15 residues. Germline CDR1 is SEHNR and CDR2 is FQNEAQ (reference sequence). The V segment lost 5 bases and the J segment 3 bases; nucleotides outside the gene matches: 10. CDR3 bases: TGTGCCAGCAGCCGTACAGGGGATGGGAACTACGAGCAGTACTTC. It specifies CASSRTGDGNYEQYF.

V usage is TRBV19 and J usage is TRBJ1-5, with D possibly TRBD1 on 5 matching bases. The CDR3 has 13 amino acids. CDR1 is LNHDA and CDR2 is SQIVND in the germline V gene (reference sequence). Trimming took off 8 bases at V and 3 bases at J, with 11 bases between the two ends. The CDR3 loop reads CASGGVYNQPQHF. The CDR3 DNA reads TGTGCCAGTGGAGGGGTCTACAATCAGCCCCAGCATTTT. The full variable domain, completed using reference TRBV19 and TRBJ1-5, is DGGITQSPKYLFRKEGQNVTLSCEQNLNHDAMYWYRQDPGQGLRLIYYSQIVNDFQKGDIAEGYSVSREKKESFPLTVTSAQKNPTAFYLCASGGVYNQPQHFGDGTRLSIL.

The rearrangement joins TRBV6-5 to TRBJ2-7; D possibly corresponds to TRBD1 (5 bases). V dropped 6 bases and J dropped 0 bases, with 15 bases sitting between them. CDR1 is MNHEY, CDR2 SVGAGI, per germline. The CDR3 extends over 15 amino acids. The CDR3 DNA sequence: TGTGCCAGCAGATATAACGCAGGGTACTCCTACGAGCAGTACTTC. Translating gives CASRYNAGYSYEQYF.

In nucleotides, the CDR3 is TGCGCCAGCAGCTTGGACCCCAGCACAGATACGCAGTATTTT. Protein product: CASSLDPSTDTQYF. The chain is built from TRBV5-1 and TRBJ2-3; D gene unclear. Trimming took 0 bases from V and 0 from J, leaving 5 bases between them. Germline lookup yields CDR1 SGHRS and CDR2 YFSETQ. The CDR3 covers 14 residues.

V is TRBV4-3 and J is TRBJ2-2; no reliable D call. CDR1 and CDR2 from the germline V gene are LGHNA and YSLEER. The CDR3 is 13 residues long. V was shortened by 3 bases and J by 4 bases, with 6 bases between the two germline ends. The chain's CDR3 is CASSQTITGELFF. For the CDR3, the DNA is TGCGCCAGCAGCCAGACAATCACCGGGGAGCTGTTTTTT.

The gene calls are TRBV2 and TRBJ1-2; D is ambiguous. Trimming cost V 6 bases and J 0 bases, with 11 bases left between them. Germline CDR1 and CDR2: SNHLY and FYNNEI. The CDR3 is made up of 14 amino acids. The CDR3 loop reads CASSPLSPNYGYTF. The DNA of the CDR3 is TGTGCCAGCAGCCCCCTTTCCCCTAACTATGGCTACACCTTC.